This TCR beta chain was obtained from a study of T cells in Graves' hyperthyroidism and ophthalmopathy. Study findings and constraints: Most clonotypes that expanded in the thyroid above 0.001 also showed up in blood.

The CDR3 is 19 amino acids. Germline V gene sequence: CDR1 SGHVS, CDR2 FQNEAQ. The junction had 11 bases not matched to a gene; V was cut back by 1 base and J by 1 base. Disease duration under 2 months; hyperthyroidism patients were aged 18 to 65. PBMCs came from more than 9 ml fresh peripheral blood. A word on this clonotype: As yet, its antigen is unknown.

Authors of the study amplified TCR beta CDR3 regions from RNA transcripts. RT-PCR in the first round (using the HTBI primer set) targeted the TCR CDR3. TCRdb itself ran the multiplex PCR reads through MiXCR, one entry per CDR3 protein. The data contain roughly 180,000 distinct CDR3 sequences, roughly 10% of them seen just once; the ten biggest clones take up around 20%. This TCR was sampled from a woman aged 18-29 years with Graves' hyperthyroidism that later progressed to Graves' ophthalmopathy. The sample taken for sequencing was blood. The V gene is TRBV7-8, the J gene TRBJ1-5, with 9 bases fitting TRBD1. The CDR3 coding sequence is TGTGCCAGCAGCTTAGTCTCCTGGACAGGGGATTTGAGCAATCAGCCCCAGCATTTT. Translation gives CASSLVSWTGDLSNQPQHF.